This is a list of T cell receptor beta chains from one sample in a study of CD8 T cells in Susac syndrome. TCRdb re-derived calls from the immunoSEQ multiplex PCR reads in MiXCR, one entry per CDR3 protein. The sample has hundreds of thousands of distinct CDR3 sequences, roughly 93% seen once. Source material: CD4+ T cells from PBMCs. The receptors were gathered from a human donor with Susac syndrome. Both conserved end residues are part of each CDR3.

TRBV30	CAWLEDWNTEAFF
TRBV20-1	CSASDRKWYEQYF
TRBV7-9	CASSWDRAASGNTIYF
TRBV9	CASSIIGTGSYNEQFF
TRBV14	CASSQRQMGGYTF
TRBV6-5	CASSYSTGVNNEQFF
TRBV4-2	CASSQDYPLGPGQHLRETQYF
TRBV29-1	CSVTGGAGQPQHF
TRBV20-1	CSARRDSPLHF
TRBV28	CASSSPPGVAKLFF
TRBV12-3/TRBV12-4	CASSPPSGGYQETQYF
TRBV6-5	CASSQTGWDYEQYF
TRBV7-8	CASSLAGPNTEAFF
TRBV6-5	CASSYSRGVAFF
TRBV24-1	CATSEPGESNQPQHF
TRBV9	CASSATGTGNEKLFF
TRBV6-6	CASSPAGGKGDNEQFF
TRBV3-1	CASSLDLGGTDTQYF
TRBV7-2	CASSLTRTGGEYGYTF
TRBV20-1	CSVYDTGGLSPLHF
TRBV30	CAWRPGLGYGYTF
TRBV12-3/TRBV12-4	CASSLTQGQGNQPQHF
TRBV9	CASSVGPILSYEQYF
TRBV2	CASSGSTWDSTDTQYF
TRBV2	CASSQSFNNEQFF
TRBV20-1	CSARVTDGGETQYF
TRBV20-1	CSARDGISPLHF
TRBV20-1	CSAGPSGANVLTF
TRBV9	CASSTSGGEQFF
TRBV9	CASSVGGQLKNNEQFF
TRBV9	CASSVGREGTSYEQYF
TRBV5-1	CASSLQTLDPGNTIYF
TRBV29-1	CSVISGGAGSAGANVLTF
TRBV6-5	CASSYGGGPASTDTQYF
TRBV7-3	CASSPGLVGDGELFF
TRBV28	CASILFSQGREQYF
TRBV4-3	CASSQEHWSKLFF
TRBV24-1	CATSDQRGGRYEQFF